Given below is one T cell receptor (beta chain) in context. This sample stems from a study of T cell responses to AZD1222 COVID-19 vaccine. Repertoires were generated with immunoSEQ multiplex PCR, while TCRdb's copy carries only in-frame clones and drops some. The sample carries some 110,000 clones, approximately 84% recorded once. The germline CDR1 and CDR2 sequences are LGHNA and YNFKEQ. CDR3 length: 14 amino acids. Trimming pared 1 base from V and 2 bases from J, leaving 7 bases between. This sequence originates from an adult in good health. The sequences come from peripheral blood, collected on day 0 of AZD1222 vaccination. This chain uses TRBV4-2 with TRBJ2-3, with D uncertain. CDR3: CASSQGISTDTQYF. The CDR3 bases are TGTGCCAGCAGCCAAGGGATTTCCACAGATACGCAGTATTTT.